Each of the 30 T cell receptor beta chains below was sequenced from the same sample in a study of naive and memory T cell subsets. Their recognized antigens are unknown. Both TRBC1 and TRBC2 were covered by a beta constant-region primer of two equimolar oligonucleotides. Nested alpha and beta constant-region primers with the SP2 primer drove four PCR rounds on ligated cDNA. Each CDR3 protein is one row after TCRdb ran MiXCR on the UMI-ligation and nested PCR reads. The sample holds approximately 140,000 distinct CDR3 sequences, 22% seen once. Overall study findings and caveats: Especially in CD8 cells, naive repertoires contained a few larger clonotypes, possibly CD45RA-re-expressing memory cells.

Sequencing used naive CD4+ T cells from blood. Receptors were obtained from a human donor in good health.

This chain connects TRBV29-1 to TRBJ1-1; D not certain. Germline CDR1 is SQVTM and CDR2 is ANQGSEA. Deletions cut 4 bases from V and 0 bases from J, with 9 bases between. This CDR3 contains 13 residues. As DNA, the CDR3 is TGCAGCGTTGGTCAACGGATGAACACTGAAGCTTTCTTT. This sequence encodes CSVGQRMNTEAFF.

J is TRBJ2-7 and V is TRBV12-3 or TRBV12-4, with a tentative D call TRBD2 (5 bases). The CDR3 runs 13 residues. The V and J ends lost 5 bases and 6 bases respectively, with 14 bases between them. CDR3: CASSPGPRGEQYF. The CDR3 DNA follows: TGTGCCAGCAGTCCAGGTCCTCGGGGCGAGCAGTACTTC.

The genes are TRBV6-2 or TRBV6-3 and TRBJ2-1, with 8 bases that match TRBD2. The V and J ends lost 6 bases and 6 bases, in that order; junction bases with no gene match: 16. Germline V gene data show CDR1 as MNHEY and CDR2 as SVGEGT. This CDR3 comprises 17 residues. The CDR3 spells CASRGPRGPSGRNEQFF. As DNA, the CDR3 is TGTGCCAGCAGGGGACCGAGGGGTCCTAGCGGGCGCAATGAGCAGTTCTTC.

The V gene is TRBV4-2, the J gene TRBJ2-7; TRBD1 matches 9 bases. The CDR3 consists of 16 residues. Unmatched junction bases numbered 9, after V lost 3 bases and J lost 3 bases. Germline V gene sequence: CDR1 LGHNA, CDR2 YNFKEQ. In DNA, the CDR3 is TGTGCCAGCAGCCATGCCTCGGGGACAGGGAGCTACGAGCAGTACTTC. As protein: CASSHASGTGSYEQYF.

The rearrangement joins TRBV2 to TRBJ2-1; TRBD2 might be the D (5 bases). Per the germline V gene, CDR1 is SNHLY and CDR2 is FYNNEI. The CDR3 is 14 residues long. V shed 6 bases and J shed 3 bases, with 12 bases lying between them. The CDR3 DNA reads as TGTGCCAGCAGAGCGGAGGTCGGCTACAATGAGCAGTTCTTC. The encoded protein is CASRAEVGYNEQFF.

This clonotype was detected only a few times. The chain carries TRBV6-2 or TRBV6-3 and TRBJ1-1, with D perhaps matching TRBD1 (6 bases). The V and J ends lost 5 bases and 0 bases respectively, with 10 bases between them. The germline gives CDR1 MNHEY, CDR2 SVGEGT. The CDR3 is 14 residues long. The CDR3 DNA sequence: TGTGCCAGCAGTAGACAGGTTATGAACACTGAAGCTTTCTTT. The encoded protein is CASSRQVMNTEAFF.

This sequence joins TRBV11-2 and TRBJ2-5; D gene uncertain. Germline CDR1 and CDR2: SGHAT and FQNNGV. The CDR3 is 12 residues long. Trimming cost V 4 bases and J 5 bases, with 8 bases left between them. CDR3 region: CASSSTAETQYF. The DNA of the CDR3 is TGTGCCAGCAGCTCGACCGCGGAGACCCAGTACTTC.

V and J are TRBV20-1 and TRBJ2-7; D remains ambiguous. Trimming took off 3 bases at V and 3 bases at J, with 12 bases between the two ends. CDR3 length equals 13 residues. Per germline, CDR1 DFQATT and CDR2 SNEGSKA (reference sequence). CDR3 loop: CSASPPVNYEQYF. CDR3 in DNA: TGCAGTGCTAGTCCGCCAGTAAACTACGAGCAGTACTTC.

The gene calls are TRBV6-6 and TRBJ2-3, with D possibly TRBD1 on 7 matching bases. The germline V and J ends were trimmed by 7 bases and 2 bases, with 16 bases remaining between them. CDR1 is MNHNY and CDR2 is SVGAGI in the germline V gene (reference sequence). CDR3 length equals 15 residues. The CDR3 spells CASKKQGGNTDTQYF. The CDR3 coding sequence is TGTGCCAGCAAAAAGCAGGGGGGTAACACAGATACGCAGTATTTT.

This clonotype has just a few counts. The chain couples TRBV5-1 to TRBJ2-1, with 8 bases lining up with TRBD2. CDR3 length: 14 amino acids. V gave up 4 bases and J gave up 7 bases; unmatched junction bases: 7. The germline V gene encodes CDR1 SGHRS and CDR2 YFSETQ. The CDR3 bases are TGCGCCAGCAGCCTTGCCGGGACTAGTAATGAGCAGTTCTTC. Translation gives CASSLAGTSNEQFF.

As DNA, the CDR3 is TGTGCCAGCAGTTTAGTCCAGGGGGCTAATGAAAAACTGTTTTTT. As protein: CASSLVQGANEKLFF. The V call is TRBV12-3 or TRBV12-4, the J call TRBJ1-4; TRBD1 aligns across 7 bases. The CDR3 has 15 residues. J was trimmed by 3 bases and V by 1 base; bases with no gene match: 2.

The chain employs TRBV20-1 and TRBJ1-1; weak D call: TRBD1 (6 bases). This CDR3 region has 13 residues. Germline V gene data show CDR1 as DFQATT and CDR2 as SNEGSKA (reference sequence). V was cut by 8 bases and J by 0 bases, with 13 bases left in between. Written as DNA, the CDR3 is TGCAGTACCCCGGGACACCTGAACACTGAAGCTTTCTTT. It encodes CSTPGHLNTEAFF.

The chain combines TRBV7-9 with TRBJ2-1, with D possibly being TRBD2 (5 bases). Germline-derived CDR1 and CDR2 are SEHNR and FQNEAQ (reference sequence). CDR3 length: 16 residues. The V gene lost 5 bases and the J gene lost 2 bases, with 16 bases spanning the gap. The CDR3 sequence is CASSPRVIGTYNEQFF. DNA of the CDR3: TGTGCCAGCAGCCCCCGTGTGATCGGGACCTACAATGAGCAGTTCTTC.

This sequence joins TRBV5-5 and TRBJ2-1; D is possibly TRBD1 (7 bases). This CDR3 spans 16 amino acids. The germline V gene has CDR1 SGHKS and CDR2 YYEKEE (reference sequence). Trimming removed 3 bases from V and 0 bases from J, with 13 bases in between. In DNA, the CDR3 is TGTGCCAGCAGCTCTCAGGGGGGCCGCTCCTACAATGAGCAGTTCTTC. Protein product: CASSSQGGRSYNEQFF.

This clonotype turned up a few times. The gene calls are TRBV15 and TRBJ2-7; a weak D match, TRBD2 (6 bases). V gave up 0 bases and J gave up 2 bases, with 17 bases separating them. The CDR3 totals 17 residues. CDR1 is LNHNV and CDR2 is YYDKDF in the germline V gene (reference sequence). This CDR3 reads CATSRDGQGTAAYEQYF. The CDR3 bases are TGTGCCACCAGCAGAGATGGGCAAGGGACTGCAGCCTACGAGCAGTACTTC.

This rearrangement joins TRBV10-3 to TRBJ2-3, with TRBD1 identical over 7 bases. V lost 0 bases to trimming and J lost 2 bases; unmatched junction nucleotides: 11. The CDR3 has 18 residues. Germline-derived CDR1 and CDR2 are ENHRY and SYGVKD. The CDR3: CAISESWDSLPLTDTQYF. The CDR3 DNA follows: TGTGCCATCAGTGAGTCCTGGGACAGCCTACCTCTCACAGATACGCAGTATTTT.

This rearrangement joins TRBV12-3 or TRBV12-4 to TRBJ1-1; D not certain. This CDR3 comprises 13 residues. V was pared by 6 bases and J by 4 bases, with 12 bases between. CDR3 amino acids: CASRGERRTEAFF. CDR3 bases: TGTGCCAGCAGGGGAGAGCGTCGCACTGAAGCTTTCTTT.

Concerning this clonotype itself: Germline is not matched at one junction end, which may reflect a read error. The chain combines TRBV5-1 with TRBJ2-3; 11 bases are a match to TRBD2. Germline V gene data show CDR1 as SGHRS and CDR2 as YFSETQ. The CDR3 has 15 residues. The CDR3 DNA sequence: TGCGACAGCAGCTTGGATACTAGCGGGGGAGATACGCAGTATTTT. It is translated as CDSSLDTSGGDTQYF.

This chain links TRBV12-3 or TRBV12-4 with TRBJ2-2; TRBD1 matches at 9 bases. V was clipped by 5 bases and J by 3 bases; unmatched bases: 4. The CDR3 totals 15 residues. For the CDR3, the DNA is TGTGCCAGCAGTCCGACAGGGGGATACACCGGGGAGCTGTTTTTT. It encodes CASSPTGGYTGELFF.

This clonotype was detected ten times or more. The gene calls are TRBV12-3 or TRBV12-4 and TRBJ2-1, with TRBD2 matching 7 bases. CDR3 size: 14 residues. Germline trimming cut 10 bases from V and 10 bases from J; bases unmatched to any gene: 16. The CDR3 sequence: CAINSDGGGKEQFF. CDR3 nucleotides: TGTGCCATCAATTCTGATGGGGGAGGGAAGGAGCAGTTCTTC.

This clonotype was counted between two and nine times. The chain links TRBV7-2 to TRBJ2-7; D not certain. This CDR3 is built from 15 residues. V dropped 5 bases and J dropped 2 bases, with 16 bases sitting between them. Germline values: CDR1 SGHTA, CDR2 FQGNSA. The CDR3 sequence: CASSPTSRETYEQYF. The CDR3 coding sequence is TGTGCCAGCAGCCCGACCTCAAGAGAAACCTACGAGCAGTACTTC.

The chain recombines TRBV4-3 with TRBJ2-6; 14 positions match TRBD2. With V trimmed by 4 bases and J by 1 base, 3 bases remained unmatched. Germline loops: CDR1 LGHNA, CDR2 YSLEER. The CDR3 contains 18 residues. As DNA, the CDR3 is TGCGCCAGCAGCCGGGGACTAGCGGGAGTTTCTGGGGCCAACGTCCTGACTTTC. It encodes CASSRGLAGVSGANVLTF.

This clonotype has more than one count but fewer than ten. The chain carries TRBV7-2 and TRBJ2-1; 9 bases map to TRBD2. J gave up 9 bases and V 4 bases, and 7 bases lay outside the gene matches. Germline V gene data show CDR1 as SGHTA and CDR2 as FQGNSA. The CDR3 has 14 amino acids. The CDR3 DNA reads TGTGCCAGCAGCTCGCCGGGACTAGCACGTGAGCAGTTCTTC. The encoded protein is CASSSPGLAREQFF.

The J gene is TRBJ2-7, the V gene TRBV3-1, with 11 bases matching TRBD1. V lost 5 bases and J lost 3; bases outside the gene matches: 6. This CDR3 is built from 15 residues. Germline V gives CDR1 LGHDT, CDR2 YNNKEL (reference sequence). The CDR3 spells CASSTGTGGFYEQYF. CDR3 nucleotide sequence: TGTGCCAGCAGCACCGGGACAGGGGGATTCTACGAGCAGTACTTC.

The gene calls are TRBV5-5 and TRBJ2-7; D might be TRBD1 (6 bases). The CDR3 consists of 15 residues. CDR1 is SGHKS and CDR2 is YYEKEE in the germline V gene (reference sequence). V lost 4 bases to trimming and J lost 2 bases, with 16 bases between them. The CDR3 DNA is TGTGCCAGCAGCCCTGGACAGATCGGAGCCTACGAGCAGTACTTC. Translation: CASSPGQIGAYEQYF.

This clonotype was counted between two and nine times. This chain joins TRBV6-5 and TRBJ1-2, with D perhaps matching TRBD1 (5 bases). The CDR3 extends over 13 amino acids. V was cut by 6 bases and J by 4 bases, with 12 bases left in between. Germline V gene sequence: CDR1 MNHEY, CDR2 SVGAGI. The CDR3 protein is CASRAPGSYGYTF. As DNA, the CDR3 is TGTGCCAGCAGGGCTCCAGGGAGCTATGGCTACACCTTC.

V gene TRBV5-1 combines with J gene TRBJ1-2, with D hard to call. V was clipped by 5 bases and J by 2 bases, with 13 bases between them. This CDR3 has 14 amino acids. The germline CDR1 and CDR2 sequences are SGHRS and YFSETQ. The CDR3 bases are TGCGCCAGCAGTCCGGAGGCAGTCAACTATGGCTACACCTTC. Encoded protein: CASSPEAVNYGYTF. The full variable domain, completed using reference TRBV5-1 and TRBJ1-2, is KAGVTQTPRYLIKTRGQQVTLSCSPISGHRSVSWYQQTPGQGLQFLFEYFSETQRNKGNFPGRFSGRQFSNSRSEMNVSTLELGDSALYLCASSPEAVNYGYTFGSGTRLTVV.

This clonotype was detected many times. The rearrangement links TRBV6-5 to TRBJ2-3; 13 bases are shared with TRBD2. There are 16 residues in the CDR3. Germline V CDR1 and CDR2: MNHEY, SVGAGI. J gave up 2 bases and V 5 bases, and 4 bases lay outside the gene matches. The chain's CDR3 is CASSKGLAGDTDTQYF. CDR3 nucleotide sequence: TGTGCCAGCAGTAAAGGACTAGCGGGAGACACAGATACGCAGTATTTT.

The rearrangement joins TRBV6-6 to TRBJ2-7, with 7 bases matching TRBD1. The V gene's germline CDR1 is MNHNY and CDR2 SVGAGI (reference sequence). The V segment lost 4 bases and the J segment 3 bases; nucleotides outside the gene matches: 6. The CDR3 is 14 residues long. CDR3 residues: CASSSQGNRYEQYF. The DNA for the CDR3 is TGTGCCAGCAGTTCACAGGGGAATCGCTACGAGCAGTACTTC.

This clonotype was detected only a few times. The chain joins TRBV20-1 to TRBJ1-2; D remains ambiguous. Trimming took off 2 bases at V and 6 bases at J, with 10 bases between the two ends. This CDR3 comprises 12 residues. Per germline, CDR1 DFQATT and CDR2 SNEGSKA (reference sequence). Here the CDR3 DNA reads TGCAGTGCTAGACATAGAACGGATGGCTACACCTTC. Translated, it gives CSARHRTDGYTF.